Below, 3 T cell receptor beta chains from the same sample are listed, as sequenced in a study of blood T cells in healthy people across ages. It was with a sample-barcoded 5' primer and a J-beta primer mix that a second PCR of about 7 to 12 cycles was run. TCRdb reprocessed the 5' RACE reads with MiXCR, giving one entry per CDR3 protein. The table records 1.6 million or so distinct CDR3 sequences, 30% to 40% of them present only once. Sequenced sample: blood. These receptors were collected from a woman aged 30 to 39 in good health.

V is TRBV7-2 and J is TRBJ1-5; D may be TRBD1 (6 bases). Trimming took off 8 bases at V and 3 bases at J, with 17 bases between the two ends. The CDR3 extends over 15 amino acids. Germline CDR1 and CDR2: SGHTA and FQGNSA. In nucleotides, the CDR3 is TGTGCCAGCGCTCTTACGTGGGACATCAATCAGCCCCAGCATTTT. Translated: CASALTWDINQPQHF.

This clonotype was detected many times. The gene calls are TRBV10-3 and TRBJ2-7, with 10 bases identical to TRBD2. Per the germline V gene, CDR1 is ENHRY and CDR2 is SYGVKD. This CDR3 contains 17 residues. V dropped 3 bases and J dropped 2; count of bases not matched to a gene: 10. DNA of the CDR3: TGTGCCATCAGTGACGGAGGACTAGCGGACAAAGCCTACGAGCAGTACTTC. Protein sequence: CAISDGGLADKAYEQYF.

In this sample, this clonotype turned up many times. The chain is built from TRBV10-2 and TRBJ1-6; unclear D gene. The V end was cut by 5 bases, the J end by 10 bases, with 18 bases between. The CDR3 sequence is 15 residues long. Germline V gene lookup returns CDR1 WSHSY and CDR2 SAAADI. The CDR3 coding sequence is TGCGCCAGCAGTCCCGGAGAGGGCTCGGGATCACCCCTCCACTTT. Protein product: CASSPGEGSGSPLHF.